This is a list of T cell receptor beta chains from one sample in a study of T cell repertoires in cytomegalovirus infection. TCRdb re-analysed the reads in MiXCR, keeping a single row per CDR3 protein. This sample has 650,000 to 900,000 distinct CDR3 sequences, with approximately 32% found just once. Their cognate antigens are unknown. The material was cultured CD8+ T cells from PBMCs, obtained from culture after CMV antigen stimulation. These receptor sequences come from a human donor in good health (CMV status not recorded). Some clones in this sample may be carry-over from other donors' samples. Both conserved end residues are part of each CDR3. A D gene is named only where the DNA matches it firmly. Rows give clone size only sometimes, using once, few, many, or a class for an expanded clone.

D,V,J,size,length,CDR3,DNA
-,TRBV7-6,TRBJ1-1,many,16,CASSLRRGAMNTEAFF,TGTGCCAGCAGCTTAAGGCGCGGAGCCATGAACACTGAAGCTTTCTTT
-,TRBV4-1,TRBJ1-2,-,13,CASSQDTTSGYTF,TGCGCCAGCAGCCAAGACACTACCTCGGGCTACACCTTC
-,TRBV25-1,TRBJ2-6,-,15,CASSESRTGANVLTF,TGTGCCAGCAGTGAATCACGGACTGGGGCCAACGTCCTGACTTTC
-,TRBV14,TRBJ2-5,few,16,CASSQDFLGLQETQYF,TGTGCCAGCAGCCAAGATTTCCTCGGACTTCAAGAGACCCAGTACTTC
TRBD1,TRBV5-1,TRBJ2-5,once,16,CASSLGWDRDQETQYF,TGCGCCAGCAGCTTGGGTTGGGACAGGGACCAAGAGACCCAGTACTTC
TRBD1,TRBV7-9,TRBJ2-7,few,15,CASSSYRDRNYEQYF,TGTGCCAGCAGCTCCTACCGGGACAGAAATTACGAGCAGTACTTC
-,TRBV7-6,TRBJ2-7,-,12,CASSLRDDEQYF,TGTGCCAGCAGCTTACGGGACGACGAGCAGTACTTC
-,TRBV5-1,TRBJ1-1,-,15,CASSSRTPEGTEAFF,TGCGCCAGCAGCTCGAGGACGCCCGAGGGGACTGAAGCTTTCTTT
-,TRBV6-2/TRBV6-3,TRBJ2-4,many,14,CASSYGGAGNIQYF,TGTGCCAGCAGTTACGGGGGGGCGGGAAACATTCAGTACTTC
-,TRBV4-1,TRBJ2-1,-,16,CASSQEEGAYVNEQFF,TGCGCCAGCAGCCAAGAGGAGGGGGCCTATGTCAATGAGCAGTTCTTC
TRBD2,TRBV4-1,TRBJ2-2,-,16,CASSQERGVYTGELFF,TGCGCCAGCAGCCAGGAGCGGGGGGTCTACACCGGGGAGCTGTTTTTT
-,TRBV12-3/TRBV12-4,TRBJ1-2,many,14,CASSPEGLDYGYTF,TGTGCCAGCAGTCCCGAGGGGCTCGACTATGGCTACACCTTC
-,TRBV5-1,TRBJ2-3,-,14,CASNVKDFTDTQYF,TGCGCCAGTAACGTGAAGGACTTCACAGATACGCAGTATTTT
-,TRBV20-1,TRBJ1-2,-,14,CSARDRQGSRGYTF,TGCAGTGCTAGAGATCGGCAGGGTTCGCGAGGCTACACCTTC
-,TRBV11-2,TRBJ2-2,-,14,CASSWTVYTGELFF,TGTGCCAGCAGCTGGACAGTATACACCGGGGAGCTGTTTTTT
-,TRBV7-9,TRBJ2-6,many,15,CASSITQAGANVLTF,TGTGCCAGCAGCATTACCCAGGCTGGGGCCAACGTCCTGACTTTC
-,TRBV7-6,TRBJ2-7,few,13,CASSSGGFDEQYF,TGTGCCAGCAGCTCCGGTGGGTTTGACGAGCAGTACTTC
-,TRBV7-9,TRBJ1-2,many,16,CASSSGKQGRDYGYTF,TGTGCCAGCAGCTCTGGAAAACAGGGCCGAGACTATGGCTACACCTTC
-,TRBV6-2/TRBV6-3,TRBJ1-5,few,11,CASSYSQVQHF,TGTGCCAGCAGTTACTCGCAGGTCCAGCATTTT
-,TRBV7-9,TRBJ1-4,few,14,CASKDPGHNEKLFF,TGTGCCAGCAAGGACCCGGGCCACAATGAAAAACTGTTTTTT
TRBD1,TRBV4-2,TRBJ2-5,few,15,CASSQDRGTQETQYF,TGTGCCAGCAGCCAAGACAGGGGGACCCAAGAGACCCAGTACTTC
-,TRBV4-3,TRBJ2-1,-,15,CASSKRTVSYNEQFF,TGCGCCAGCAGCAAGAGGACAGTTTCCTACAATGAGCAGTTCTTC
TRBD1,TRBV7-6,TRBJ2-5,many,17,CASSLEWSGQGQETQYF,TGTGCCAGCAGCTTAGAATGGTCGGGACAGGGACAGGAGACCCAGTACTTC
-,TRBV7-9,TRBJ1-1,many,11,CASSRNTEAFF,TGCGCCAGCAGTAGGAACACTGAAGCTTTCTTT
-,TRBV27,TRBJ2-1,few,11,CASWGYNEQFF,TGTGCCAGCTGGGGTTACAATGAGCAGTTCTTC
-,TRBV4-1,TRBJ2-5,few,16,CASSQDPGGDGETQYF,TGCGCCAGCAGCCAAGATCCCGGAGGTGACGGAGAGACCCAGTACTTC
TRBD1,TRBV29-1,TRBJ2-7,-,13,CSVEEQGEGEQYF,TGCAGCGTTGAAGAACAGGGGGAAGGAGAGCAGTACTTC
-,TRBV4-1,TRBJ2-7,few,13,CASSQVSSNEQYF,TGCGCCAGCAGCCAAGTCAGCAGCAACGAGCAGTACTTC
-,TRBV7-6,TRBJ2-6,-,15,CVSSPGVSGANVLTF,TGTGTCAGCAGCCCAGGCGTCTCTGGGGCCAACGTCCTGACTTTC
-,TRBV5-6,TRBJ2-4,-,14,CASSLGRPQNIQYF,TGTGCCAGCAGCTTGGGGAGGCCCCAAAACATTCAGTACTTC
TRBD1,TRBV12-5,TRBJ2-7,-,15,CASGRTGAGSYEQYF,TGTGCTAGTGGTCGGACAGGGGCCGGGTCCTACGAGCAGTACTTC
TRBD1,TRBV19,TRBJ1-2,-,14,CASSPGVGGWGYTF,TGTGCCAGTAGCCCGGGGGTAGGGGGCTGGGGCTACACCTTC
TRBD1,TRBV6-5,TRBJ1-1,-,12,CASRIQGTEAFF,TGTGCCAGCAGGATACAGGGGACTGAAGCTTTCTTT
TRBD2,TRBV5-6,TRBJ2-2,-,16,CASSILSGANTGELFF,TGTGCCAGCAGCATACTAAGCGGGGCGAACACCGGGGAGCTGTTTTTT
-,TRBV11-2,TRBJ1-2,-,15,CASSTRDASPYGYTF,TGTGCCAGCAGCACCCGGGACGCCTCACCTTATGGCTACACCTTC
-,TRBV29-1,TRBJ2-1,few,13,CSVFDYSYNEQFF,TGCAGCGTTTTCGACTATTCCTACAATGAGCAGTTCTTC
-,TRBV10-3,TRBJ1-4,few,14,CAISVSAANEKLFF,TGTGCCATCAGTGTCAGTGCAGCTAATGAAAAACTGTTTTTT
-,TRBV12-5,TRBJ1-2,few,18,CASGLTAPGKDLDYGYTF,TGTGCTAGTGGTTTGACCGCTCCGGGGAAGGACTTGGACTATGGCTACACCTTC
TRBD1,TRBV10-3,TRBJ1-5,-,15,CAISETTGNYQPQHF,TGTGCCATCAGTGAGACGACAGGGAATTACCAGCCCCAGCATTTT
-,TRBV7-8,TRBJ2-5,many,14,CASSLRAAQETQYF,TGTGCCAGCAGCTTGAGGGCAGCACAAGAGACCCAGTACTTC
-,TRBV27,TRBJ1-1,-,14,CASSRFALNTEAFF,TGTGCCAGCAGTCGATTTGCTCTGAACACTGAAGCTTTCTTT
-,TRBV11-3,TRBJ2-5,-,16,CASSLGRSTFQETQYF,TGTGCCAGCAGCTTAGGGCGGTCGACCTTCCAAGAGACCCAGTACTTC
-,TRBV28,TRBJ1-1,few,10,CASSQTEAFF,TGTGCCAGCAGTCAGACTGAAGCTTTCTTT
TRBD1,TRBV7-6,TRBJ2-3,few,16,CASSLVPGQGSDTQYF,TGTGCCAGCAGCTTAGTACCGGGACAGGGCTCAGATACGCAGTATTTT
-,TRBV27,TRBJ1-3,-,14,CASSLYNSGNTIYF,TGTGCCAGCAGTCTCTATAACTCTGGAAACACCATATATTTT
-,TRBV27,TRBJ1-5,-,15,CANSLMAVGNQPQHF,TGTGCCAACAGTTTAATGGCCGTGGGCAATCAGCCCCAGCATTTT